The clone carrying this TCR beta chain was counted many times. What it recognizes is unknown. The sample is drawn from a study of early T cells in non-severe SARS-CoV-2 infection. Overall study context: The chains were unpaired, and the sequenced material was bulk RNA from unsorted whole blood.

Study-level results: VDJdb-based annotation leaned toward anti-spike CD8 responses and missed private and CD4 specificities.

The germline V gene encodes CDR1 DFQATT and CDR2 SNEGSKA (reference sequence). CDR3 size: 13 residues. V lost 2 bases and J 2 bases, leaving 7 bases between the germline ends. Separate cDNA molecules each had unique molecular identifiers attached to them. TCRdb used MiXCR to reprocess the 5' RACE reads, holding one entry per CDR3 protein. The table records approximately 80,000 distinct CDR3 sequences, approximately 10% of them present only once. The origin of this receptor is an adult who was a healthcare worker with PCR-confirmed SARS-CoV-2 infection or an uninfected control (not recorded which). The sample in question was whole blood, obtained at baseline. The rearrangement joins TRBV20-1 to TRBJ2-1, with D hard to call. The CDR3 DNA sequence: TGCAGTGCTAGAATTTTTACCTACAATGAGCAGTTCTTC. It yields the protein CSARIFTYNEQFF.